One sample yielded the 27 T cell receptor beta chains listed below, sequenced in a study of response to subunit inactivated influenza vaccine. TCRdb re-called the RT-PCR reads with MiXCR, one entry per CDR3 protein. Counted here are some 800,000 distinct CDR3 sequences, 21% occurring once; the ten biggest clones make up 10%. This material consisted of PBMCs from blood, taken 4 to 6 days after vaccination. The receptor set was obtained from a middle-aged man who received an inactivated influenza vaccine.

This clonotype occurred a few times. This chain uses TRBV9 with TRBJ2-7; D gene ambiguous. Looked up from germline, CDR1 is SGDLS and CDR2 is YYNGEE. Trimming took 0 bases from V and 1 from J, leaving 14 bases between them. CDR3 length: 16 amino acids. The CDR3 region is CASSVDGASRSYEQYF. The CDR3 DNA is TGTGCCAGCAGCGTAGATGGAGCGTCTAGATCCTACGAGCAGTACTTC.

This clonotype was recorded many times. The chain employs TRBV20-1 and TRBJ2-1; the D is unclear. CDR3 size: 15 residues. V was trimmed by 5 bases and J by 4 bases, leaving 18 bases between them. The germline CDR1 and CDR2 sequences are DFQATT and SNEGSKA (reference sequence). In DNA form, the CDR3 reads TGCAGTGCTTACTCCCCGGAGAGCAGGTACAATGAGCAGTTCTTC. Translation: CSAYSPESRYNEQFF.

This clonotype appeared a few times. V and J are TRBV6-2 or TRBV6-3 and TRBJ2-4; D tentatively reads TRBD1 or TRBD2 (5 bases each). Trimming pared 0 bases from V and 3 bases from J, leaving 15 bases between. Looked up from germline, CDR1 is MNHEY and CDR2 is SVGEGT. The CDR3 sequence is 17 residues long. In DNA form, the CDR3 reads TGTGCCAGCAGTTACTCGCGCAGGGAGATTGACAAAAACATTCAGTACTTC. Its protein product is CASSYSRREIDKNIQYF.

This clonotype appeared a few times. This rearrangement joins TRBV9 to TRBJ2-2, with a weak D call TRBD2 (5 bases). Germline V gives CDR1 SGDLS, CDR2 YYNGEE. V lost 1 base, J lost 2 bases, and 9 bases lay in between. The CDR3 spans 15 residues. CDR3 in DNA: TGTGCCAGCAGCGTACGGGGAGTTAACACCGGGGAGCTGTTTTTT. It specifies CASSVRGVNTGELFF.

The chain carries TRBV29-1 and TRBJ2-3, with a weak D call TRBD2 (6 bases). CDR3 length: 15 amino acids. Per the germline V gene, CDR1 is SQVTM and CDR2 is ANQGSEA. Trimming removed 6 bases from V and 0 bases from J, with 16 bases in between. CDR3 sequence (DNA): TGCAGCGTCCGCCGGGCGGGGCTGAGCACAGATACGCAGTATTTT. Translation gives CSVRRAGLSTDTQYF.

The table lists this clonotype with many counts. The gene calls are TRBV29-1 and TRBJ2-3; 11 bases are shared with TRBD2. CDR1 is SQVTM and CDR2 is ANQGSEA in the germline V gene. The CDR3 extends over 16 amino acids. The V segment lost 3 bases and the J segment 3 bases; nucleotides outside the gene matches: 8. The CDR3 reads CSVDLAGGSRTDTQYF. For the CDR3, the DNA is TGCAGCGTTGACCTAGCGGGAGGATCTCGGACAGATACGCAGTATTTT.

This clonotype was seen a few times. V usage is TRBV7-6 and J usage is TRBJ2-1; D not resolved. CDR3 length: 14 residues. Trimming removed 0 bases from V and 9 bases from J, with 12 bases in between. Germline V gene data show CDR1 as SGHVS and CDR2 as FNYEAQ. CDR3 DNA sequence: TGTGCCAGCAGCTTAGCCGGCCCTACCAGTGAGCAGTTCTTC. It encodes CASSLAGPTSEQFF.

This clonotype was detected only a few times. V is TRBV25-1 and J is TRBJ2-1; a possible D gene is TRBD1 (5 bases). The CDR3 is 16 residues long. Germline CDR1 and CDR2: MGHDK and SYGVNS. V was clipped by 3 bases and J by 6 bases, with 18 bases between them. CDR3 loop: CASSDLGRSQGNEQFF. CDR3 bases: TGTGCCAGCAGTGATTTAGGTCGGAGTCAGGGCAATGAGCAGTTCTTC.

V and J are TRBV2 and TRBJ2-3; no clear D gene. V shed 7 bases and J shed 2 bases, with 13 bases lying between them. Germline V gene data show CDR1 as SNHLY and CDR2 as FYNNEI. This CDR3 has 14 amino acids. The CDR3 spells CASKGRWDTDTQYF. The CDR3 DNA follows: TGTGCCAGCAAAGGTCGATGGGACACAGATACGCAGTATTTT.

The chain combines TRBV6-1 with TRBJ2-2; 7 positions agree with TRBD1. The CDR3 length is 16 residues. Germline CDR1 and CDR2: MNHNS and SASEGT. Trimming removed 8 bases from V and 1 base from J; junction bases left unmatched: 10. CDR3 in amino acids: CASGVGSGGNTGELFF. The CDR3, as DNA: TGTGCCAGCGGTGTTGGATCAGGGGGGAACACCGGGGAGCTGTTTTTT.

This clonotype was seen a few times. This rearrangement joins TRBV6-6 to TRBJ2-5, with 7 bases fitting TRBD2. Germline trimming cut 5 bases from V and 3 bases from J; bases unmatched to any gene: 3. Germline values: CDR1 MNHNY, CDR2 SVGAGI (reference sequence). CDR3 length equals 13 residues. CDR3 coding DNA: TGTGCCAGCAGTCCTAGCGGAAAAGAGACCCAGTACTTC. It is translated as CASSPSGKETQYF.

The J gene is TRBJ2-1, the V gene TRBV7-2, with 8 bases identical to TRBD1. CDR1 is SGHTA, CDR2 FQGNSA, per germline. Trimming took 0 bases from V and 7 from J; bases not matched to a gene: 8. The CDR3 totals 16 residues. CDR3 sequence (DNA): TGTGCCAGCAGCTTAGCCCCAGGGGGCGCGGGAAATGAGCAGTTCTTC. Protein sequence: CASSLAPGGAGNEQFF. Full variable domain (outside the CDR3, taken from reference TRBV7-2 and TRBJ2-1): GAGVSQSPSNKVTEKGKDVELRCDPISGHTALYWYRQSLGQGLEFLIYFQGNSAPDKSGLPSDRFSAERTGGSVSTLTIQRTQQEDSAVYLCASSLAPGGAGNEQFFGPGTRLTVL.

This rearrangement joins TRBV3-1 to TRBJ2-1; a weak D match, TRBD2 (6 bases). Germline V gives CDR1 LGHDT, CDR2 YNNKEL (reference sequence). V lost 6 bases and J 8 bases, leaving 14 bases between the germline ends. The CDR3 runs 13 residues. The CDR3 bases are TGTGCCAGCAGTGCTAGCGTGGGCGATGAGCAGTTCTTC. Its protein product is CASSASVGDEQFF.

A few counts support this clonotype. An end of the junction does not agree with germline; a read error may underlie this. The chain recombines TRBV3-1 with TRBJ1-1; the D gene is possibly TRBD1 (5 bases). Germline CDR1 LGHDT, CDR2 YNNKEL (reference sequence). CDR3 length: 15 residues. CDR3 nucleotide sequence: TGTGCCAGCAGCCAAGTAACCAGGGTGAACTCTGAAGCTTTCTTT. Amino acids: CASSQVTRVNSEAFF.

This rearrangement joins TRBV6-1 to TRBJ2-5; a possible D gene is TRBD2 (6 bases). V lost 1 base and J 5 bases, leaving 11 bases between the germline ends. The CDR3 covers 14 residues. Germline values: CDR1 MNHNS, CDR2 SASEGT. Here the CDR3 DNA reads TGTGCCAGCAGTGAAGGGCGGGGACGGGAGACCCAGTACTTC. It translates to CASSEGRGRETQYF.

The V and J genes are TRBV15 and TRBJ2-1; D is uncertain. This CDR3 has 16 residues. Germline V gene sequence: CDR1 LNHNV, CDR2 YYDKDF (reference sequence). Trimming cost V 1 base and J 3 bases, with 13 bases left between them. The CDR3 protein is CATSRVYLGIYNEQFF. CDR3 nucleotides: TGTGCCACCAGCAGAGTTTACCTAGGTATCTACAATGAGCAGTTCTTC.

This clonotype was seen a few times. This chain uses TRBV9 with TRBJ2-4, with TRBD1 matching 8 bases. The CDR3 contains 15 residues. Germline trimming cut 4 bases from V and 11 bases from J; bases unmatched to any gene: 14. Germline CDR1 and CDR2: SGDLS and YYNGEE. CDR3 sequence (DNA): TGTGCCAGCAGCCCTCGGACCGGGACAGGAACGGTTCAGTACTTC. It specifies CASSPRTGTGTVQYF.

This clonotype was seen a handful of times. This chain connects TRBV20-1 to TRBJ1-5, with 8 bases lining up with TRBD1. Germline V gene data show CDR1 as DFQATT and CDR2 as SNEGSKA (reference sequence). This CDR3 is 13 amino acids long. After removal of 5 bases from V and 7 bases from J, the junction contained 7 bases not matched to a gene. CDR3 sequence (DNA): TGCAGTGCTGGAGGACAGGGTAGACAGCCCCAGCATTTT. This codes for CSAGGQGRQPQHF.

V and J are TRBV7-9 and TRBJ2-2; D not resolved. The CDR3 loop spans 9 amino acids. Trimming took 5 bases from V and 10 from J, leaving 2 bases between them. Germline CDR1 and CDR2: SEHNR and FQNEAQ (reference sequence). The DNA of the CDR3 is TGTGCCAGCAGCCAGGAGCTGTTTTTT. Its translation: CASSQELFF.

This chain uses TRBV18 with TRBJ1-5, with D possibly matching TRBD1 (5 bases). Germline CDR1 reads KGHSH; CDR2 reads LQKENI. Deletions cut 6 bases from V and 7 bases from J, with 16 bases between. The CDR3 is 14 amino acids. The CDR3 sequence: CASSYERQRQPQHF. The CDR3 nucleotides read TGTGCCAGCTCGTATGAGAGACAGAGACAGCCCCAGCATTTT.

The chain employs TRBV2 and TRBJ1-5; no reliable D call. Germline-derived CDR1 and CDR2 are SNHLY and FYNNEI. CDR3 length: 12 residues. The V and J ends lost 3 bases and 5 bases respectively, with 5 bases between them. CDR3 DNA sequence: TGTGCCAGCAGTGATTCGTATCAGCCCCAGCATTTT. This translates into CASSDSYQPQHF.

This clonotype was counted between two and nine times. The V and J genes are TRBV7-9 and TRBJ1-2; a possible D gene is TRBD1 (5 bases). Germline lookup yields CDR1 SEHNR and CDR2 FQNEAQ (reference sequence). The CDR3 totals 13 residues. V was clipped by 0 bases and J by 8 bases, with 10 bases between them. The CDR3 loop reads CASSLAGTGGYTF. The CDR3 DNA follows: TGTGCCAGCAGCTTAGCCGGGACTGGAGGCTACACCTTC.

The V call is TRBV7-9, the J call TRBJ1-4, with a possible D match to TRBD1 (5 bases). The CDR3 contains 15 residues. V was cut by 1 base and J by 3 bases, with 9 bases left in between. Germline V lookup: CDR1 SEHNR, CDR2 FQNEAQ (reference sequence). The DNA of the CDR3 is TGTGCCAGCAGCTTAGGCGGGACGGCTAATGAAAAACTGTTTTTT. It yields the protein CASSLGGTANEKLFF.

This clonotype was counted a few times. The V and J genes are TRBV20-1 and TRBJ1-1; perhaps TRBD1 as D (5 bases). V was clipped by 0 bases and J by 1 base, with 9 bases between them. Germline lookup yields CDR1 DFQATT and CDR2 SNEGSKA (reference sequence). This CDR3 spans 14 amino acids. The DNA of the CDR3 is TGCAGTGCTAGAGACGTCAGGGCGAACACTGAAGCTTTCTTT. Translating it yields CSARDVRANTEAFF.

This clonotype was picked up a small number of times. The DNA of the CDR3 is TGCAGTGCTAGAGAAGGTGCGGGGGCGGTCACTGAAGCTTTCTTT. It translates to CSAREGAGAVTEAFF. This rearrangement joins TRBV20-1 to TRBJ1-1; a possible D gene is TRBD1 (6 bases). The ends were cut back, 0 bases at V and 4 bases at J, with 15 bases in the middle. The CDR3 is made up of 15 amino acids. In germline, CDR1 is DFQATT, CDR2 SNEGSKA (reference sequence).

A few counts support this clonotype. The rearrangement uses TRBV7-9 and TRBJ2-4, with D possibly TRBD2 on 5 matching bases. Germline CDR1 and CDR2: SEHNR and FQNEAQ (reference sequence). This CDR3 region has 13 residues. V was shortened by 5 bases and J by 4 bases, with 9 bases between the two germline ends. CDR3 sequence (DNA): TGTGCCAGCAGCCCAGGCGGGAAAAACATTCAGTACTTC. Its protein product is CASSPGGKNIQYF. Filled out from reference TRBV7-9 and TRBJ2-4, the complete variable domain reads DTGVSQNPRHKITKRGQNVTFRCDPISEHNRLYWYRQTLGQGPEFLTYFQNEAQLEKSRLLSDRFSAERPKGSFSTLEIQRTEQGDSAMYLCASSPGGKNIQYFGAGTRLSVL.

This clonotype was picked up many times. DNA for the CDR3: TGTGCCAGCAGCTTAGGGGGGATGGGCTACGAGCAGTACTTC. Its protein product is CASSLGGMGYEQYF. This chain joins TRBV7-2 and TRBJ2-7; D tentatively reads TRBD1 or TRBD2 (5 bases each). V lost 1 base to trimming and J lost 3 bases, with 10 bases between them. The CDR3 sequence is 14 residues long. The germline V gene encodes CDR1 SGHTA and CDR2 FQGNSA.